This entry concerns a single T cell receptor (beta chain). The antigen is unknown. Libraries were prepared by immunoSEQ multiplex PCR; TCRdb keeps only in-frame clonotypes and omits some of them. The sample lists some 190,000 clones, about 94% occurring once. The data were taken from a study of T cell responses to AZD1222 COVID-19 vaccine. Broader study findings: The study reported that nearly half of spike-specific TCRs target unmutated variant regions. Donors were chiefly white British, with a greater number of females, and clonal diversity was perhaps underestimated. Of the AZD1222 recipients, only five to seven were seropositive at baseline. Researchers report vaccine-associated CD4 TCRs spanning spike, with dominance at 160-218 and 743-854.

CDR1 and CDR2 from the germline V gene are SGHDN and FVKESK. V was pared by 0 bases and J by 4 bases, with 17 bases of the junction left unmatched. The CDR3 covers 19 residues. The specimen comprised peripheral blood, sampled 28 days after the second dose of the MenACWY control vaccine. This chain joins TRBV14 and TRBJ2-7; 8 bases match TRBD1. The sequence was obtained from an adult who received the MenACWY meningococcal vaccine as a control. CDR3 sequence reads: CASSQEGSTPDRAVYEQYF. CDR3 in DNA: TGTGCCAGCAGCCAAGAAGGTAGTACGCCGGACAGGGCGGTGTACGAGCAGTACTTC.